The TCR beta chain described here comes from a study of cytomegalovirus exposure and HLA in healthy donors. Study-wide results and limits: 87-base-pair reads could not separate some V segments, including TRBV6-2 and TRBV6-3.

The PCR used 60 Vbeta and 13 Jbeta primers. TCRdb keeps only in-frame clones here, not all; method: immunoSEQ multiplex PCR. The top ten hold roughly 1.5% of the sample, which has roughly 150,000 clones, approximately 83% seen once. This CDR3 is built from 17 residues. V lost 3 bases and J lost 7; bases outside the gene matches: 12. The germline V gene has CDR1 SGDLS and CDR2 YYNGEE. About this clone: Its antigen is as yet unknown.

The sample consisted of PBMCs. The genes are TRBV9 and TRBJ2-1; 11 bases are a match to TRBD2. The receptor was derived from a woman between 18 and 29 years old in good health and CMV-seronegative. The CDR3 spells CASSEGGLADLMNEQFF. The CDR3 DNA reads as TGTGCCAGCAGCGAGGGGGGACTAGCGGACCTTATGAATGAGCAGTTCTTC.